A selection of T cell receptor beta chains follows, all from one sample in a study of shared clonotypes between healthy human individuals. Only in-frame clones appear in the TCRdb table, and some are missing; sequencing was by immunoSEQ multiplex PCR. Of some 1.4 million clones listed, 95% to 97% are singletons. The sample was naive CD4+ T cells sorted from blood. These receptor sequences come from a man aged 25 to 40 in good health. Each CDR3 is given with its conserved first and last residue. A D gene is named only where the DNA matches it firmly. The listing skips clone size in some rows; elsewhere it reads once, few, many or a size class.

d_call,v_call,j_call,clone_size,cdr3_length,cdr3_nt,cdr3_aa
NA,TRBV10-2,TRBJ2-1,once,11,TGCGCCAGCAGAGCGTGGGATGAGCAGTTCTTC,CASRAWDEQFF
NA,TRBV5-1,TRBJ2-3,NA,14,TGCGCCAGTAGGGACGGGCGGGGCGCAGATACGCAGTATTTT,CASRDGRGADTQYF
NA,TRBV7-9,TRBJ1-1,NA,13,TGTGCCAGCAGCCCCCAGGGTAACACTGAAGCTTTCTTT,CASSPQGNTEAFF
TRBD2,TRBV10-2,TRBJ2-1,NA,14,TGCGCCAGCAGTCGGAGCGGGGCCCAATTCGAGCAGTTCTTC,CASSRSGAQFEQFF
TRBD1,TRBV2,TRBJ2-1,NA,15,TGTGCCAGCAGTCCCGACAGGGGATTCTACAATGAGCAGTTCTTC,CASSPDRGFYNEQFF
TRBD1,TRBV9,TRBJ2-5,NA,16,TGTGCCAGCAGCGTATTGGCTCAGGGGGCCGGGGAGACCCAGTACTTC,CASSVLAQGAGETQYF
NA,TRBV15,TRBJ2-4,NA,15,TGTGCCACCAGCAGAGCCCAGGGTGGCAAAAACATTCAGTACTTC,CATSRAQGGKNIQYF
TRBD2,TRBV2,TRBJ2-7,few,13,TGTGCCAGCAGTGGTAGCGGGATCTACGAGCAGTACTTC,CASSGSGIYEQYF
NA,TRBV7-6,TRBJ1-1,NA,14,TGTGCCAGCAGCCCGAGACAGGTATCTGCTGAAGCTTTCTTT,CASSPRQVSAEAFF
NA,TRBV6-6,TRBJ2-7,NA,15,TGTGCCAGCAGTTACGCGGGTCTGCCGGGGTACGAGCAGTACTTC,CASSYAGLPGYEQYF
TRBD1,TRBV5-1,TRBJ2-3,NA,15,TGCGCCAGCAGCTTGAGGACAGGGGAGGTAGCTACGCAGTATTTT,CASSLRTGEVATQYF
NA,TRBV10-3,TRBJ1-4,NA,13,TGTGCCATACAGGGTTCAACTAATGAAAAACTGTTTTTT,CAIQGSTNEKLFF
NA,TRBV6-1,TRBJ2-7,NA,10,TGTGCGGCCGGGCCCTACGAGCAGTACTTC,CAAGPYEQYF
TRBD2,TRBV19,TRBJ2-3,NA,18,TGTGCCAGTAGGCCGGGACTAGCGGGATCGGAGGGCACAGATACGCAGTATTTT,CASRPGLAGSEGTDTQYF
NA,TRBV7-6,TRBJ2-5,NA,16,TGTGCCAGCAGCTTAGGGTCAGGTAGCGGTCAAGAGACCCAGTACTTC,CASSLGSGSGQETQYF
NA,TRBV5-4,TRBJ2-7,NA,16,TGTGCCAGCAGCCATTCCCGACGACTAGGTTCCTACGAGCAGTACTTC,CASSHSRRLGSYEQYF
NA,TRBV15,TRBJ2-1,once,14,TGTGCCACCAGCAGAGATCTAGCTCCGAATGAGCAGTTCTTC,CATSRDLAPNEQFF
NA,TRBV28,TRBJ2-5,NA,15,TGTGCCAGCAGTTACCGGGACCGCCGAGGAGAGACCCAGTACTTC,CASSYRDRRGETQYF
TRBD2,TRBV2,TRBJ2-1,once,15,TGTGCCAGCAGTGAGGACTCAGGACTAGCGGCTGAGCAGTTCTTC,CASSEDSGLAAEQFF
NA,TRBV5-4,TRBJ2-1,NA,12,TGTGCCAGCAGCTTGCGTATGAGTGAGCAGTTCTTC,CASSLRMSEQFF
NA,TRBV10-3,TRBJ1-1,NA,13,TGTGCCATCATGGGGGCGCGGGACACTGAAGCTTTCTTT,CAIMGARDTEAFF
NA,TRBV7-2,TRBJ1-3,NA,15,TGTGCCAGCATCGTTAGTGGGGGGCTTGGAAACACCATATATTTT,CASIVSGGLGNTIYF
NA,TRBV14,TRBJ2-1,NA,16,TGTGCCAGCAGCCTCCTGGGGGCAGGGACCTACAATGAGCAGTTCTTC,CASSLLGAGTYNEQFF
NA,TRBV7-2,TRBJ1-1,NA,16,TGTGCCAGCAGCTTTCCCGGGGGGGGAGCGAACACTGAAGCTTTCTTT,CASSFPGGGANTEAFF
NA,TRBV14,TRBJ1-1,NA,14,TGTGCCAGCAGCCGAGATCACCGGATAACTGAAGCTTTCTTT,CASSRDHRITEAFF
NA,TRBV15,TRBJ1-1,few,13,TGTGCCACCAGCAGAGATGTGAACACTGAAGCTTTCTTT,CATSRDVNTEAFF
NA,TRBV2,TRBJ2-1,once,13,TGTGCCAGCAGTGATGGAGAATACAATGAGCAGTTCTTC,CASSDGEYNEQFF
TRBD2,TRBV28,TRBJ2-7,NA,16,TGTGCCAGCAGTTCTCTAATGGGGAGGGGATTCCACGAGCAGTACTTC,CASSSLMGRGFHEQYF